A selection of T cell receptor beta chains follows, all from one sample in a study of T cell repertoires and HLA-DP antigens. Their antigens remain unidentified. Data came from immunoSEQ multiplex PCR; TCRdb stores just in-frame clones and leaves some out. The table lists about 89,000 clones, around nine tenths of them singletons. Material: CD4+ T cells from PBMCs. The source of these receptors is a man in his fifties in good health and CMV-seronegative. Both conserved end residues are part of each CDR3. A D gene is named only where the DNA matches it firmly. Rows give clone size only sometimes, using once, few, many, or a class for an expanded clone.

j_gene | v_gene | abundance | d_gene | CDR3aa | CDR3nt
TRBJ1-3 | TRBV9 | once | - | CASSVGDGNTIYF | TGTGCCAGCAGCGTAGGGGATGGAAACACCATATATTTT
TRBJ2-7 | TRBV6-1 | - | - | CASRTEGTYEQYF | TGTGCCAGCAGAACAGAAGGGACTTACGAGCAGTACTTC
TRBJ1-2 | TRBV9 | once | TRBD1 | CASSGQGRNYGYTF | TGTGCCAGCAGCGGACAGGGGAGGAACTATGGCTACACCTTC
TRBJ2-1 | TRBV5-1 | - | - | CASSLVGREQFF | TGCGCCAGCAGCTTGGTGGGGCGCGAGCAGTTCTTC
TRBJ1-1 | TRBV5-1 | - | TRBD1 | CASSLVVTGGTEAFF | TGCGCCAGCAGCTTGGTCGTGACAGGGGGCACTGAAGCTTTCTTT
TRBJ2-6 | TRBV28 | - | - | CASSSTNPTGPGANVLTF | TGTGCCAGCAGTTCAACCAATCCAACAGGGCCTGGGGCCAACGTCCTGACTTTC
TRBJ2-1 | TRBV5-4 | - | TRBD1 | CASSWDRGLNYNEQFF | TGTGCCAGCAGCTGGGACAGGGGTCTGAACTACAATGAGCAGTTCTTC
TRBJ2-7 | TRBV28 | - | - | CASSGNEQYF | TGTGCCAGCAGTGGCAACGAGCAGTACTTC
TRBJ2-5 | TRBV6-6 | few | - | CASSYSIETQYF | TGTGCCAGCAGTTACTCGATAGAGACCCAGTACTTC
TRBJ2-7 | TRBV28 | - | - | CASTAGNSYEQYF | TGTGCCAGCACCGCGGGCAACTCCTACGAGCAGTACTTC
TRBJ1-2 | TRBV6-6 | - | - | CASSYAVRSYGYTF | TGTGCCAGCAGTTACGCGGTCAGGTCGTATGGCTACACCTTC
TRBJ2-3 | TRBV7-3 | - | - | CASSLRRVDTQYF | TGTGCCAGCAGCTTGCGGAGGGTGGATACGCAGTATTTT
TRBJ1-1 | TRBV6-5 | once | - | CASSYRRGSEAFF | TGTGCCAGCAGTTATCGGCGTGGCAGTGAAGCTTTCTTT
TRBJ2-7 | TRBV18 | - | TRBD1 | CASSPNRDSSYEQYF | TGTGCCAGCTCACCTAACCGGGACAGCTCCTACGAGCAGTACTTC
TRBJ2-3 | TRBV2 | once | - | CASSGGFQGDTQYF | TGTGCCAGCAGTGGCGGGTTCCAGGGGGATACGCAGTATTTT
TRBJ1-2 | TRBV19 | - | - | CASSFRGLGYTF | TGTGCCAGTAGTTTCCGGGGGCTTGGCTACACCTTC
TRBJ2-5 | TRBV4-1 | - | TRBD1 | CASSNRGRAETQYF | TGCGCCAGCAGCAACAGGGGGCGAGCAGAGACCCAGTACTTC
TRBJ2-7 | TRBV30 | - | - | CAWSEAGTGEQYF | TGTGCCTGGAGTGAAGCAGGGACGGGCGAGCAGTACTTC
TRBJ2-5 | TRBV5-1 | - | TRBD1 | CASSLRTGLETQYF | TGCGCCAGCAGCTTGCGGACAGGGCTAGAGACCCAGTACTTC
TRBJ2-3 | TRBV6-6 | once | TRBD1 | CASNPTGGVTDTQYF | TGTGCCAGCAACCCGACAGGGGGTGTAACAGATACGCAGTATTTT
TRBJ1-2 | TRBV29-1 | - | TRBD1 | CSAGGGGSSGYTF | TGCAGCGCCGGAGGGGGCGGTTCGAGTGGCTACACCTTC
TRBJ2-5 | TRBV9 | - | TRBD1 | CASSPQGQGKETQYF | TGTGCCAGCAGCCCCCAGGGACAGGGAAAAGAGACCCAGTACTTC